This T cell receptor beta chain was sequenced in a study of low-dose radiotherapy and immunotherapy resistance in tumors. Study as a whole: Radiation delivery to Cohort 1 consisted of 0.5 Gy per fraction every 2 weeks, summing to 6.5 Gy.

Stated time point: before trial treatment. Donors, who were enrolled in a single-arm phase I dose-escalation trial, received nivolumab, ipilimumab, aspirin, low-dose cyclophosphamide and low-dose radiotherapy. Gene-specific TRAV and TRBV primers were used for first-strand cDNA, covering alpha and beta chains. A roughly 21-cycle PCR with a constant-region primer and V-primer adapter amplified TCRs. TCRdb reprocessed the reads via MiXCR and lists one record per CDR3 protein. There are tens of thousands of distinct CDR3 sequences in the sample; 18% occur only once, and less than 3% lies in the top ten. Germline V gene sequence: CDR1 LGHDT, CDR2 YNNKEL (reference sequence). The CDR3 runs 14 residues. V lost 1 base to trimming and J lost 4 bases, with 7 bases between them.

The sequencing here drew on PBMCs, taken before treatment. This receptor was identified in a male donor with prostate cancer. This chain joins TRBV3-1 and TRBJ2-2; no reliable D call. The CDR3, as DNA: TGTGCCAGCAGCCAAGGAACAAGCACCGGGGAGCTGTTTTTT. Translation: CASSQGTSTGELFF.